The clone carrying this TCR beta chain has just one count. Its target is unknown. Individual cDNA molecules were tagged with unique molecular identifiers, the study reported. One entry per CDR3 protein results from TCRdb running MiXCR on the 5' RACE reads. Of tens of thousands of distinct CDR3 sequences listed, approximately 8% are singletons. This record comes from a study of early T cells in non-severe SARS-CoV-2 infection. On the study more broadly: From unsorted whole blood, bulk RNA was sequenced, and the chains remained unpaired. Overall study results and limits: A preference for anti-spike CD8 responses marked VDJdb matching, which missed private and CD4 specificities.

CDR1 and CDR2 (germline): SGHVS, FQNEAQ. The ends lost 5 bases at V and 2 bases at J; junction bases unmatched: 8. The CDR3 runs to 16 residues. The receptor was derived from an adult who was a healthcare worker with PCR-confirmed SARS-CoV-2 infection or an uninfected control (not recorded which). The chain is built from TRBV7-8 and TRBJ2-3, with TRBD2 matching 9 bases. Sequences were derived from whole blood, sampled at baseline. The CDR3 here is CASSQGLAGNTDTQYF. The CDR3 DNA sequence: TGTGCCAGCAGCCAAGGGCTAGCGGGGAACACAGATACGCAGTATTTT.